Sequencing of this T cell receptor (beta chain) was carried out in a study of T cell repertoires in cytomegalovirus infection. The CDR3 has 16 amino acids. The germline V and J ends were trimmed by 2 bases and 1 base, with 14 bases remaining between them. CDR1 and CDR2 from the germline V gene are SGHVS and FQNEAQ. This clonotype was picked up a small number of times. What it binds is unknown. Notes on the study in general: Of the TCR beta families, the public ones yielded a cumulative frequency that identified carriers of CMV plus the relevant HLA.

A single record per CDR3 protein comes from TCRdb applying MiXCR to the reads. This sample has 450,000 to 600,000 distinct CDR3 sequences, with about 44% found just once. This chain joins TRBV7-8 and TRBJ2-5; D not resolved. Source: cultured PBMCs, taken from culture after CMV antigen stimulation. The sequence derives from a human donor in good health (CMV status not recorded). Some clones in this sample may be carry-over from other donors' samples. The CDR3 DNA is TGTGCCAGCAGCTTACAGTCTCGGCCGGTCCAAGAGACCCAGTACTTC. Protein product: CASSLQSRPVQETQYF.